What follows are 9 T cell receptor beta chains derived from one specimen sequenced in a study of blood T cells in healthy people across ages. For the second PCR, which ran for roughly 7 to 11 cycles, a sample-barcoded 5' primer and a J-beta primer mix were used. TCRdb fed the 5' RACE reads into MiXCR, producing one record per CDR3 protein. The sample consists of 1.5 million to 2 million distinct CDR3 sequences, around 50% of them appearing once. Sequencing was performed on blood. These receptors all stem from a woman aged 40 to 50 in good health.

A word on this clonotype: A much larger clone lies one base from this, so it may be a read error. This chain links TRBV9 with TRBJ2-1, with 12 bases identical to TRBD1. This CDR3 has 17 amino acids. Germline loops: CDR1 SGDLS, CDR2 YYNGEE. The CDR3 DNA is TGTGCCAGCAGCACTCCCCGGGACAGGGGGCCTTACAATGGGCAGTTCTTC. This gives the protein CASSTPRDRGPYNGQFF.

The V gene is TRBV2, the J gene TRBJ2-1, with 11 bases that match TRBD2. This CDR3 spans 15 amino acids. Germline CDR1 reads SNHLY; CDR2 reads FYNNEI. The junction had 2 bases not matched to a gene; V was cut back by 6 bases and J by 1 base. This chain's CDR3 is CASRSSGRSYNEQFF. CDR3 in DNA: TGTGCCAGCAGATCTAGCGGGAGGTCCTACAATGAGCAGTTCTTC.

The chain employs TRBV7-2 and TRBJ2-7; 10 nucleotides match TRBD1. This CDR3 has 17 residues. Germline loops: CDR1 SGHTA, CDR2 FQGNSA. V was clipped by 1 base and J by 4 bases; unmatched bases: 10. CDR3 nucleotides: TGTGCCAGCAGCTTAGAAGGACAGGGGGTACCCTCATACGAGCAGTACTTC. Amino acids: CASSLEGQGVPSYEQYF.

The V and J genes are TRBV25-1 and TRBJ1-6, with D perhaps TRBD1 (5 bases). Trimming cost V 4 bases and J 7 bases, with 11 bases left between them. The V gene's germline CDR1 is MGHDK and CDR2 SYGVNS. The CDR3 sequence is 14 residues long. The CDR3 coding sequence is TGTGCCAGCAGTGTATCAGGGAAGAATTCACCCCTCCACTTT. It encodes CASSVSGKNSPLHF.

The J gene is TRBJ2-7, the V gene TRBV5-1, with D possibly being TRBD1 (6 bases). With the DNA end fitting TRBJ2-5 better, the J assignment may be wrong. Germline V gives CDR1 SGHRS, CDR2 YFSETQ. The CDR3 consists of 14 residues. CDR3 loop: CASSPTGHSETQYF. CDR3 bases: TGCGCCAGCAGCCCTACGGGACACTCAGAGACCCAGTACTTC.

The chain has TRBV7-2 and TRBJ2-1; no clear D gene. Germline loops: CDR1 SGHTA, CDR2 FQGNSA. CDR3 length: 11 amino acids. The V end lost 7 bases, the J end lost 10 bases, and 11 bases lay between the germline ends. The CDR3 spells CASILSREQFF. In nucleotides, the CDR3 is TGTGCCAGCATCCTAAGTAGGGAGCAGTTCTTC. The full variable domain, its missing parts supplied by reference TRBV7-2 and TRBJ2-1, is GAGVSQSPSNKVTEKGKDVELRCDPISGHTALYWYRQSLGQGLEFLIYFQGNSAPDKSGLPSDRFSAERTGGSVSTLTIQRTQQEDSAVYLCASILSREQFFGPGTRLTVL.

The chain joins TRBV4-2 to TRBJ2-6; D is tentatively TRBD1 or TRBD2 (7 bases each). This CDR3 contains 17 residues. Germline V lookup: CDR1 LGHNA, CDR2 YNFKEQ. V was shortened by 0 bases and J by 3 bases, with 12 bases between the two germline ends. The CDR3 coding sequence is TGTGCCAGCAGCCAAGAGGGAGGGGGCGATGGGGCCAACGTCCTGACTTTC. Translation: CASSQEGGGDGANVLTF.

The chain joins TRBV4-2 to TRBJ2-1, with 13 bases lining up with TRBD2. The DNA end favors TRBJ2-7, so the J call may be wrong. Germline CDR1 is LGHNA and CDR2 is YNFKEQ. The CDR3 spans 17 residues. The CDR3 DNA reads TGTGCCAGCAGCTTCAGACTAGCGGGGGGCCATTACAATGAGCAGTACTTC. The encoded protein is CASSFRLAGGHYNEQYF.

This clonotype has just a few counts. V is TRBV4-2 and J is TRBJ2-5, with D possibly TRBD1 on 6 matching bases. Germline V lookup: CDR1 LGHNA, CDR2 YNFKEQ. CDR3 length: 16 amino acids. V lost 0 bases, J lost 7 bases, and 18 bases lay in between. The DNA for the CDR3 is TGTGCCAGCAGCCAAGAACAAGGGACATCGGCTATGACCCAGTACTTC. Translating gives CASSQEQGTSAMTQYF.